The next 23 T cell receptor beta chains were all read from a single sample in a study of T cell responses to AZD1222 COVID-19 vaccine. Method: immunoSEQ multiplex PCR; TCRdb's copy keeps in-frame clones and lacks some. The data hold more than 110,000 clones, with around 88% observed a single time. This specimen consisted of peripheral blood, obtained on day 0 of AZD1222 vaccination. These receptors were obtained from an adult in good health.

The CDR3 sequence is CASSVGGNNQPQHF. CDR3 sequence (DNA): TGCGCCAGCAGCGTGGGGGGCAATAATCAGCCCCAGCATTTT. The chain carries TRBV5-1 and TRBJ1-5; weak D call: TRBD1 (6 bases). Trimming cost V 4 bases and J 4 bases, with 12 bases left between them. This CDR3 spans 14 amino acids. The germline gives CDR1 SGHRS, CDR2 YFSETQ.

The chain carries TRBV7-8 and TRBJ1-1, with D hard to call. V lost 3 bases and J 0 bases, leaving 5 bases between the germline ends. Germline V lookup: CDR1 SGHVS, CDR2 FQNEAQ. The CDR3 is 13 residues long. CDR3 nucleotides: TGTGCCAGCAGCTTTGGGATGAACACTGAAGCTTTCTTT. Its translation: CASSFGMNTEAFF.

This clone is a singleton in its sample. The chain couples TRBV24-1 to TRBJ2-1; 10 positions match TRBD2. This CDR3 comprises 15 residues. With V trimmed by 1 base and J by 8 bases, 4 bases remained unmatched. Germline loops: CDR1 KGHDR, CDR2 SFDVKD. The CDR3 nucleotides are TGTGCCACCAGTGATTTCGGCCTAGCGGGGGATGAGCAGTTCTTC. Translated: CATSDFGLAGDEQFF.

This chain uses TRBV7-9 with TRBJ1-1; D not resolved. Germline V CDR1 and CDR2: SEHNR, FQNEAQ (reference sequence). V lost 1 base, J lost 1 base, and 7 bases lay in between. This CDR3 is built from 14 residues. The CDR3 loop reads CASSLVAANTEAFF. The CDR3 DNA reads as TGTGCCAGCAGCTTAGTCGCTGCGAACACTGAAGCTTTCTTT.

The chain couples TRBV2 to TRBJ2-7, with D perhaps matching TRBD2 (6 bases). Trimming took 6 bases from V and 2 from J, leaving 8 bases between them. The CDR3 contains 12 residues. Germline lookup yields CDR1 SNHLY and CDR2 FYNNEI. The CDR3 loop is CASREGPYEQYF. The CDR3 DNA reads as TGTGCCAGCAGGGAGGGCCCCTACGAGCAGTACTTC. Using reference TRBV2 and TRBJ2-7 for the parts outside the CDR3, the full variable domain is EPEVTQTPSHQVTQMGQEVILRCVPISNHLYFYWYRQILGQKVEFLVSFYNNEISEKSEIFDDQFSVERPDGSNFTLKIRSTKLEDSAMYFCASREGPYEQYFGPGTRLTVT.

The V gene is TRBV7-2, the J gene TRBJ1-5, with D unresolved. The CDR3 extends over 15 amino acids. The germline CDR1 and CDR2 sequences are SGHTA and FQGNSA. Between the trimmed V and J ends, which lost 3 bases and 3 bases, there was a span of 12 bases. Here the CDR3 DNA reads TGTGCCAGCAGCTTGAGAGGCGCTTACAATCAGCCCCAGCATTTT. This sequence encodes CASSLRGAYNQPQHF.

V gene TRBV4-1 combines with J gene TRBJ1-3; no firm D call. CDR1 and CDR2 (germline): MGHRA, YSYEKL. The CDR3 extends over 18 amino acids. The germline V and J ends were trimmed by 0 bases and 1 base, with 16 bases remaining between them. Here the CDR3 DNA reads TGCGCCAGCAGCCAAGATCACCCCGGGCCCTTTTCTGGAAACACCATATATTTT. Translated, it gives CASSQDHPGPFSGNTIYF.

V is TRBV19 and J is TRBJ2-3; D not certain. Germline CDR1 is LNHDA and CDR2 is SQIVND (reference sequence). V was clipped by 9 bases and J by 4 bases, with 17 bases between them. The CDR3 is made up of 14 amino acids. The CDR3 is CARAPARKADTQYF. For the CDR3, the DNA is TGTGCCAGGGCCCCAGCGAGGAAGGCAGATACGCAGTATTTT.

This chain joins TRBV30 and TRBJ1-2; D gene uncertain. CDR1 and CDR2 (germline): GTSNPN, SVGIG (reference sequence). The CDR3 runs to 11 residues. The V and J ends lost 3 bases and 5 bases respectively, with 7 bases between them. The CDR3 bases are TGTGCCTGGAGAGGGAGTTATGGCTACACCTTC. It specifies CAWRGSYGYTF.

The chain couples TRBV5-1 to TRBJ1-3; D possibly corresponds to TRBD1 (6 bases). This CDR3 has 13 amino acids. Germline values: CDR1 SGHRS, CDR2 YFSETQ. Trimming left V 4 bases short and J 8 bases short, with 13 bases between. This chain's CDR3 is CASSRGEVDTIYF. In nucleotides, the CDR3 is TGCGCCAGCAGCAGGGGGGAGGTTGACACCATATATTTT.

The CDR3 loop is CASSLSGGVFNYGYTF. Here the CDR3 DNA reads TGTGCCAGCAGTTTATCAGGGGGGGTTTTCAACTATGGCTACACCTTC. The gene calls are TRBV27 and TRBJ1-2; D is possibly TRBD1 (6 bases). The CDR3 is 16 amino acids. Germline CDR1 MNHEY, CDR2 SMNVEV (reference sequence). Between the trimmed V and J ends, which lost 0 bases and 2 bases, there was a span of 13 bases.

This chain joins TRBV4-1 and TRBJ1-2, with a tentative D call TRBD1 (5 bases). V shed 1 base and J shed 5 bases, with 29 bases lying between them. Germline-derived CDR1 and CDR2 are MGHRA and YSYEKL. This CDR3 has 20 amino acids. The CDR3 coding sequence is TGCGCCAGCAGCCAAGGAATAGGACAATCCCACCTAGTATATCAATATGGCTACACCTTC. It is translated as CASSQGIGQSHLVYQYGYTF.

The rearrangement uses TRBV5-4 and TRBJ1-2; 7 bases map to TRBD1. Unmatched junction bases numbered 6, after V lost 2 bases and J lost 2 bases. The CDR3 has 15 amino acids. Germline V gives CDR1 SGHNT, CDR2 YYREEE (reference sequence). The CDR3 loop reads CASSFRLGQNYGYTF. CDR3 sequence (DNA): TGTGCCAGCAGCTTTAGGTTGGGACAGAACTATGGCTACACCTTC.

This clone was picked up a small number of times. The chain recombines TRBV30 with TRBJ2-7, with a possible D match to TRBD2 (6 bases). Germline CDR1 reads GTSNPN; CDR2 reads SVGIG (reference sequence). This CDR3 spans 13 amino acids. V dropped 1 base and J dropped 4 bases, with 11 bases sitting between them. The CDR3 reads CAWSASVLYEQYF. The DNA of the CDR3 is TGTGCCTGGAGTGCTAGCGTCTTATACGAGCAGTACTTC.

The chain employs TRBV7-9 and TRBJ2-5; D could derive from TRBD1 or TRBD2 (5 bases each). CDR1 is SEHNR and CDR2 is FQNEAQ in the germline V gene (reference sequence). V dropped 2 bases and J dropped 1 base, with 14 bases sitting between them. The CDR3 is 16 residues long. CDR3 region: CASSLKRGEGQETQYF. Here the CDR3 DNA reads TGTGCCAGCAGCTTAAAACGAGGGGAAGGCCAAGAGACCCAGTACTTC. Drawing the rest from reference TRBV7-9 and TRBJ2-5, the complete variable domain is DTGVSQNPRHKITKRGQNVTFRCDPISEHNRLYWYRQTLGQGPEFLTYFQNEAQLEKSRLLSDRFSAERPKGSFSTLEIQRTEQGDSAMYLCASSLKRGEGQETQYFGPGTRLLVL.

Here the CDR3 DNA reads TGTGCCAGCTCCCCCCGTTTAGAAAACTATGGCTACACCTTC. Translated, it gives CASSPRLENYGYTF. The V gene is TRBV19, the J gene TRBJ1-2; no firm D call. This CDR3 has 14 residues. CDR1 LNHDA and CDR2 SQIVND come from the germline V gene (reference sequence). V lost 9 bases and J lost 2, with 16 bases in between.

For the CDR3, the DNA is TGTGCCAGCAGCCCAGGCGCGGTACTGTACAATGAGCAGTTCTTC. Residues: CASSPGAVLYNEQFF. The chain joins TRBV7-2 to TRBJ2-1; no firm D call. The ends were cut back, 5 bases at V and 4 bases at J, with 15 bases in the middle. The germline V gene has CDR1 SGHTA and CDR2 FQGNSA. This CDR3 has 15 residues.

The chain recombines TRBV28 with TRBJ2-7; 9 bases match TRBD1. This CDR3 comprises 14 residues. Germline CDR1 reads MDHEN; CDR2 reads SYDVKM. J gave up 2 bases and V 5 bases, and 4 bases lay outside the gene matches. The CDR3 loop reads CASSPRTGAYEQYF. The CDR3, as DNA: TGTGCCAGCAGTCCCCGGACAGGGGCCTACGAGCAGTACTTC.

This rearrangement joins TRBV7-9 to TRBJ2-5; a weak D match, TRBD2 (6 bases). The CDR3 totals 15 residues. V lost 2 bases, J lost 5 bases, and 15 bases lay in between. Per germline, CDR1 SEHNR and CDR2 FQNEAQ (reference sequence). The CDR3 DNA is TGTGCCAGCAGCTTACTCTGGAGGGAGATTGAGACCCAGTACTTC. Encoded protein: CASSLLWREIETQYF.

V usage is TRBV3-1 (or the pseudogene TRBV3-2) and J usage is TRBJ2-5, with 12 bases lining up with TRBD2. Losses at the gene ends were 0 bases for V and 5 bases for J; bases not matched to a gene: 7. The CDR3 contains 17 residues. Germline CDR1 reads LGHDT; CDR2 reads YNNKEL (reference sequence). In nucleotides, the CDR3 is TGTGCCAGCAGCCAAGAGGCTAGCGGGAGGGCCGTGGAGACCCAGTACTTC. Protein product: CASSQEASGRAVETQYF.

This chain joins TRBV10-3 and TRBJ1-1; D gene ambiguous. This CDR3 region has 15 residues. The V end lost 5 bases, the J end lost 4 bases, and 17 bases lay between the germline ends. Germline assignment: CDR1 ENHRY and CDR2 SYGVKD. The CDR3 DNA reads TGTGCCATCAGTACTAGCCAGCTAGTGGGCACTGAAGCTTTCTTT. This translates into CAISTSQLVGTEAFF.

This chain connects TRBV4-1 to TRBJ1-5; D is perhaps TRBD1 (5 bases). The CDR3 loop spans 13 amino acids. Looked up from germline, CDR1 is MGHRA and CDR2 is YSYEKL. The V end lost 5 bases, the J end lost 5 bases, and 10 bases lay between the germline ends. The CDR3 DNA reads TGCGCCAGCAGCTTACAGGTTGATCAGCCCCAGCATTTT. This translates into CASSLQVDQPQHF.

The V and J genes are TRBV4-2 and TRBJ1-1; D not resolved. V lost 2 bases to trimming and J lost 1 base, with 11 bases between them. The CDR3 has 15 residues. Germline CDR1 and CDR2: LGHNA and YNFKEQ. DNA of the CDR3: TGTGCCAGCAGCCAATCGAGGGCGGGGAACACTGAAGCTTTCTTT. Translated, it gives CASSQSRAGNTEAFF.